Following are 18 T cell receptor beta chains from one sample sequenced in a study of persistence of HIV-infected CD4 T cells. Stimulation used 8.5 to 10 ug/mL lysate from CMV-infected fibroblasts. CD40L/CD69 double-negative CD45RO-high memory CD4+ T cells were collected. The immunoSEQ assay was version 4, run in survey mode. The table came from immunoSEQ multiplex PCR; TCRdb's copy has only in-frame clones and leaves some out. The repertoire includes tens of thousands of clones, roughly four fifths of them detected once, and about 0.83% sits in the top ten. Antigens of these TCRs are unknown. The sample here was CD4+ T cells sorted from PBMCs after roughly 18-hour stimulation, taken from a patient who received antiretroviral therapy. Every receptor here comes from an adult man with HIV who was CMV-seropositive.

The chain joins TRBV7-8 to TRBJ1-5; possibly TRBD1 for D (6 bases). Trimming removed 5 bases from V and 3 bases from J, with 11 bases in between. From germline, CDR1 is SGHVS and CDR2 FQNEAQ. The CDR3 length is 14 residues. The CDR3 DNA sequence: TGTGCCAGCAGCCCAGGACAGCCCAATCAGCCCCAGCATTTT. Protein product: CASSPGQPNQPQHF.

J is TRBJ1-5 and V is TRBV24-1, with D uncertain. The germline gives CDR1 KGHDR, CDR2 SFDVKD. The CDR3 loop spans 14 amino acids. Trimming pared 9 bases from V and 1 base from J, leaving 12 bases between. Written as DNA, the CDR3 is TGTGCCACCGGAAAGGGTGGGAGCAATCAGCCCCAGCATTTT. Its protein is CATGKGGSNQPQHF.

The chain links TRBV9 to TRBJ1-6; TRBD1 might be the D (6 bases). Trimming removed 2 bases from V and 7 bases from J, with 10 bases in between. This CDR3 comprises 14 residues. CDR1 and CDR2 from the germline V gene are SGDLS and YYNGEE. The CDR3 DNA reads as TGTGCCAGCAGCGTGCAGGGGACGAATTCACCCCTCCACTTT. It yields the protein CASSVQGTNSPLHF. The full variable domain, with the rest looked up from reference TRBV9 and TRBJ1-6, is DSGVTQTPKHLITATGQRVTLRCSPRSGDLSVYWYQQSLDQGLQFLIQYYNGEERAKGNILERFSAQQFPDLHSELNLSSLELGDSALYFCASSVQGTNSPLHFGNGTRLTVT.

The V gene is TRBV5-5, the J gene TRBJ1-1; no firm D call. CDR3 length: 16 residues. With 0 bases removed from V and 6 bases from J, the gap between germline ends came to 18 bases. Germline V gene sequence: CDR1 SGHKS, CDR2 YYEKEE (reference sequence). The CDR3 loop reads CASSLGFSGRESEAFF. CDR3 coding DNA: TGTGCCAGCAGCTTGGGTTTTTCGGGAAGGGAGTCTGAAGCTTTCTTT.

In this sample, this clone turned up a few times. This rearrangement joins TRBV5-1 to TRBJ1-5, with 8 bases aligning to TRBD1. CDR1 is SGHRS, CDR2 YFSETQ, per germline. V was pared by 2 bases and J by 0 bases, with 1 base of the junction left unmatched. The CDR3 length is 15 residues. The CDR3 loop is CASSFTGGSNQPQHF. Written as DNA, the CDR3 is TGCGCCAGCAGCTTTACAGGGGGTAGCAATCAGCCCCAGCATTTT.

The rearrangement uses TRBV4-2 and TRBJ2-2; D is unclear. Trimming removed 0 bases from V and 3 bases from J, with 5 bases in between. Germline CDR1 reads LGHNA; CDR2 reads YNFKEQ. The CDR3 is made up of 14 amino acids. The CDR3 DNA sequence: TGTGCCAGCAGCCAAGAGACTTACACCGGGGAGCTGTTTTTT. Protein sequence: CASSQETYTGELFF.

The chain couples TRBV7-2 to TRBJ2-5, with D maybe TRBD2 (6 bases). The CDR3 has 15 amino acids. The germline gives CDR1 SGHTA, CDR2 FQGNSA. V lost 5 bases and J lost 1, with 14 bases in between. The CDR3 nucleotides read TGTGCCAGCAGCCCTGAACTAGCCCCCCAAGAGACCCAGTACTTC. As protein: CASSPELAPQETQYF.

V and J are TRBV7-9 and TRBJ2-2; D call uncertain. Germline V lookup: CDR1 SEHNR, CDR2 FQNEAQ (reference sequence). The CDR3 is 13 amino acids. Trimming took 4 bases from V and 11 from J, leaving 14 bases between them. The DNA for the CDR3 is TGTGCCAGCAGCTCGACCTGGTCCAGCGAGCTGTTTTTT. It encodes CASSSTWSSELFF. The variable domain in full, completed from reference TRBV7-9 and TRBJ2-2, reads DTGVSQNPRHKITKRGQNVTFRCDPISEHNRLYWYRQTLGQGPEFLTYFQNEAQLEKSRLLSDRFSAERPKGSFSTLEIQRTEQGDSAMYLCASSSTWSSELFFGEGSRLTVL.

The chain combines TRBV9 with TRBJ2-3; 8 nucleotides align to TRBD2. After removal of 3 bases from V and 1 base from J, the junction contained 1 base not matched to a gene. CDR3 length: 14 residues. Germline CDR1 SGDLS, CDR2 YYNGEE. The CDR3 here is CASSEAGGTDTQYF. CDR3 nucleotide sequence: TGTGCCAGCAGCGAAGCGGGGGGCACAGATACGCAGTATTTT.

The chain couples TRBV6-5 to TRBJ2-1, with 7 bases fitting TRBD2. The CDR3 is 15 residues long. V shed 7 bases and J 0 bases; nucleotides not matched to a gene: 6. Per the germline V gene, CDR1 is MNHEY and CDR2 is SVGAGI. The CDR3 region has the DNA TGTGCCAGCACTCTAGCGGAATCCTCCTACAATGAGCAGTTCTTC. Amino acids: CASTLAESSYNEQFF.

A word on this clone: Within the sample, other DNA sequences also encode this same CDR3. V is TRBV27 and J is TRBJ1-5; TRBD1 aligns across 8 bases. The CDR3 has 15 amino acids. Germline V CDR1 and CDR2: MNHEY, SMNVEV (reference sequence). Trimming removed 5 bases from V and 4 bases from J; junction bases left unmatched: 7. The CDR3 loop reads CASSPRQGRNQPQHF. The CDR3 coding sequence is TGTGCCAGCAGTCCGCGACAGGGGAGGAATCAGCCCCAGCATTTT.

The V gene is TRBV4-1, the J gene TRBJ1-2; D is undetermined. In germline, CDR1 is MGHRA, CDR2 YSYEKL. CDR3 length: 16 amino acids. The V end lost 0 bases, the J end lost 6 bases, and 17 bases lay between the germline ends. Here the CDR3 DNA reads TGCGCCAGCAGCCAAGAGGGTCCCCGAGGGAGGCATGGCTACACCTTC. Residues: CASSQEGPRGRHGYTF.

The chain combines TRBV28 with TRBJ1-2, with D unclear. V shed 1 base and J shed 0 bases, with 6 bases lying between them. The CDR3 totals 14 residues. The germline CDR1 and CDR2 sequences are MDHEN and SYDVKM. The DNA of the CDR3 is TGTGCCAGCAGTTTATTGGGAGCTAACTATGGCTACACCTTC. It is translated as CASSLLGANYGYTF.

This chain uses TRBV13 with TRBJ1-2; D is uncertain. V was pared by 6 bases and J by 4 bases, with 15 bases between. Germline V CDR1 and CDR2: PRHDT, FYEKMQ (reference sequence). The CDR3 is made up of 14 amino acids. This CDR3 reads CASSSSRDSYGYTF. The CDR3 DNA follows: TGTGCCAGCAGTTCCTCGAGGGATTCCTATGGCTACACCTTC.

DNA for the CDR3: TGTGCCAGCAGTACCGTGCATGAGCAGTTCTTC. Amino acid sequence: CASSTVHEQFF. The chain employs TRBV6-2 or TRBV6-3 and TRBJ2-1, with no clear D. CDR1 and CDR2 (germline): MNHEY, SVGEGT. Trimming cost V 5 bases and J 8 bases, with 7 bases left between them. The CDR3 covers 11 residues.

This clone has only one observation. CDR3 amino acids: CASSLGTGRKAFF. In nucleotides, the CDR3 is TGTGCCAGCAGCTTAGGGACGGGGAGGAAAGCTTTCTTT. The chain links TRBV7-6 to TRBJ1-1; D call uncertain. The length of the CDR3 is 13 residues. Germline assignment: CDR1 SGHVS and CDR2 FNYEAQ. V was shortened by 1 base and J by 9 bases, with 12 bases between the two germline ends. The variable domain in full, with the rest retrieved from reference TRBV7-6 and TRBJ1-1, is GAGVSQSPRYKVTKRGQDVALRCDPISGHVSLYWYRQALGQGPEFLTYFNYEAQQDKSGLPNDRFSAERPEGSISTLTIQRTEQRDSAMYRCASSLGTGRKAFFGQGTRLTVV.

This chain links TRBV3-1 (or the pseudogene TRBV3-2) with TRBJ1-3; D is ambiguous. The CDR3 has 16 residues. Trimming took off 1 base at V and 2 bases at J, with 12 bases between the two ends. Per germline, CDR1 LGHDT and CDR2 YNNKEL (reference sequence). CDR3 DNA: TGTGCCAGCAGCCAAGCCCCTAGTGACACTGGAAACACCATATATTTT. This translates into CASSQAPSDTGNTIYF.

The V call is TRBV14, the J call TRBJ1-1; 7 bases align to TRBD1. Germline loops: CDR1 SGHDN, CDR2 FVKESK. The CDR3 loop spans 14 amino acids. The trim removed 3 bases at V and 6 bases at J, leaving 7 bases unmatched. CDR3 bases: TGTGCCAGCAGCCATACAGGGGTAGATGCTGAAGCTTTCTTT. It translates to CASSHTGVDAEAFF.